This TCR beta chain was documented in a study of response to subunit inactivated influenza vaccine. Germline V lookup: CDR1 KGHSH, CDR2 LQKENI. The CDR3 extends over 14 amino acids. The ends were cut back, 3 bases at V and 1 base at J, with 8 bases in the middle. TCRdb reprocessed the RT-PCR reads via MiXCR and lists one record per CDR3 protein. The sample includes hundreds of thousands of distinct CDR3 sequences, about 10% of them seen just once. In addition, the sample was reused for a study of T cells expressing NK-cell markers. As reported in that work: The authors made TCR beta cDNA libraries by 5'RACE template switching. This switching added a universal primer site and UMIs.

This sequence joins TRBV18 and TRBJ2-3; no definite D call. This sample comprised PBMCs from blood, obtained on the day of vaccination. This clonotype originated in a man aged 50 to 60 who received an inactivated influenza vaccine. The CDR3 protein is CASSPDGRTDTQYF. The CDR3 bases are TGTGCCAGCTCACCCGACGGGCGCACAGATACGCAGTATTTT.